Listed below are T cell receptor beta chains from one sample, sequenced in a study of blood T cell repertoires in COVID-19. Some clones are missing from TCRdb's copy, which holds only in-frame ones; the method was immunoSEQ multiplex PCR. The repertoire holds 190,000 or so clones, with approximately 90% as singletons. The sample comprised PBMCs or T cells enriched from blood (not recorded which). These receptors were collected from a man aged 25 to 45 who had recovered from COVID-19. Each CDR3 is given with its conserved first and last residue. The order of the fields is CDR3 DNA, CDR3 protein, J gene, clone size, V gene, D gene. A D gene is named only where the DNA matches it firmly. Part of the rows lack a size; the others show once, few, many or a class for expanded clones.

TGTGCCAGCAGTTTACCAGGGGGTCCCTACGAGCAGTACTTC | CASSLPGGPYEQYF | TRBJ2-7 | few | TRBV6-2/TRBV6-3 | TRBD1
TGTGCCATCAGTGAGTCGGGGGGTAGCTCCTACAATGAGCAGTTCTTC | CAISESGGSSYNEQFF | TRBJ2-1 | - | TRBV10-3 | -
TGTGCCAGCAGTGAGGTCCCAGCGGGGGGGCCGACAGATACGCAGTATTTT | CASSEVPAGGPTDTQYF | TRBJ2-3 | - | TRBV6-4 | TRBD2
TGTGCCATCAGTGAGTTGGGACAAGCCGGGACTAGATTAAACAATGAGCAGTTCTTC | CAISELGQAGTRLNNEQFF | TRBJ2-1 | - | TRBV10-3 | TRBD2
TGCAGCGCAGCTAGCGGGAAATCCTACAATGAGCAGTTCTTC | CSAASGKSYNEQFF | TRBJ2-1 | once | TRBV29-1 | TRBD2
TGCGCCAGCAGCTTGGACGGGAATGGCTACACCTTC | CASSLDGNGYTF | TRBJ1-2 | - | TRBV5-1 | -
TGTGCCAGCAGTTCAGGACAGGGGCGATGGCAACTCCACTTT | CASSSGQGRWQLHF | TRBJ1-6 | once | TRBV7-2 | TRBD1
TGTGCCACCAGCAGAGAAAGAGGCGAAAAACTGTTTTTT | CATSRERGEKLFF | TRBJ1-4 | - | TRBV15 | -
TGTGCCAGCAGCTTGAGACTAGCGCCTACTCTTTACAATGAGCAGTTCTTC | CASSLRLAPTLYNEQFF | TRBJ2-1 | - | TRBV5-5 | TRBD2
TGTGCCAGCAGTCCGGACAGGGAGAGGCGAGGCTACACCTTC | CASSPDRERRGYTF | TRBJ1-2 | - | TRBV27 | TRBD1
TGTGCCAGCAGAATCATGTTAGCGCGGGGACTAGCGGGGGGGTTCGACAATGAGCAGTTCTTC | CASRIMLARGLAGGFDNEQFF | TRBJ2-1 | - | TRBV13 | TRBD2
TGTGCCAGCAGACCCGGGACTCCGACCGGGGAGCTGTTTTTT | CASRPGTPTGELFF | TRBJ2-2 | - | TRBV9 | -
TGTGCCACCAGCAGAGATCGACAGCACTACGAGCAGTACTTC | CATSRDRQHYEQYF | TRBJ2-7 | - | TRBV15 | -
TGTGCCAGCAGCTTACGGGAGGGGGCGCATGGCTACACCTTC | CASSLREGAHGYTF | TRBJ1-2 | - | TRBV5-4 | TRBD1
TGTGCCAGCAGCTTAGCAGGGGCCGGGGAGCTGTTTTTT | CASSLAGAGELFF | TRBJ2-2 | few | TRBV7-6 | -
TGCGCCAGCAGCTGGATAGGACAGGGTGATGAAAAACTGTTTTTT | CASSWIGQGDEKLFF | TRBJ1-4 | - | TRBV5-1 | TRBD1
TGTGCCAGCAGCCAAGATAAGCGGGAGAGGGAGCAGTTCTTC | CASSQDKREREQFF | TRBJ2-1 | - | TRBV4-2 | TRBD2
TGCGCCAGCAGCCAAGAATGGGGACAGGAATCCGGCTACACCTTC | CASSQEWGQESGYTF | TRBJ1-2 | - | TRBV4-3 | TRBD1
TGTGCCACCAGCAGAGATCTCCCGGGAGTGAGGGGTAGCCACGAGCAGTACTTC | CATSRDLPGVRGSHEQYF | TRBJ2-7 | - | TRBV15 | -
TGTGCCATCAGTGAGGTAACAGGGTTAGACACTGAAGCTTTCTTT | CAISEVTGLDTEAFF | TRBJ1-1 | - | TRBV10-3 | -
TGTGCCAGCAGCCGGACAGGGGGCGGCTACACCTTC | CASSRTGGGYTF | TRBJ1-2 | - | TRBV12-3/TRBV12-4 | TRBD1
TGTGCCAGCAGTTCTCGCGGGAGTTTGAACTACAATGAGCAGTTCTTC | CASSSRGSLNYNEQFF | TRBJ2-1 | - | TRBV28 | TRBD2
TGTGCCAGTAGTCTCCAGATGAACACTGAAGCTTTCTTT | CASSLQMNTEAFF | TRBJ1-1 | - | TRBV19 | -
TGCGCCAGCAGTAAGCGGGGGACCACAGATACGCAGTATTTT | CASSKRGTTDTQYF | TRBJ2-3 | once | TRBV10-1 | TRBD2
TGTGCCAGTTCCCGCTCCGGACAGGGAAAAACCGGGGAGCTGTTTTTT | CASSRSGQGKTGELFF | TRBJ2-2 | - | TRBV19 | TRBD1
TGTGCCAGCAGCCAGGGGGAGGGGGTATCTTTTCAGCCCCAGCATTTT | CASSQGEGVSFQPQHF | TRBJ1-5 | - | TRBV4-2 | -
TGTGCCAGCAGTTCAGTTTTGAGGGTTATGAACACCGGGGAGCTGTTTTTT | CASSSVLRVMNTGELFF | TRBJ2-2 | - | TRBV27 | -
TGTGCCATCTCCCGCGGGACAGGGGGCTACGAGCAGTACTTC | CAISRGTGGYEQYF | TRBJ2-7 | once | TRBV10-3 | TRBD1
TGTGCCATCAGTGAGTCACTGAGGCATGGGCAGTTCTTC | CAISESLRHGQFF | TRBJ2-1 | - | TRBV10-3 | -
TGCAGCGTCTGGACTAGCGGGAGTAGTGGTCATGAGCAGTTCTTC | CSVWTSGSSGHEQFF | TRBJ2-1 | - | TRBV29-1 | TRBD2
TGTGCCATCAGGTTTGGGGCTAGCACAGATACGCAGTATTTT | CAIRFGASTDTQYF | TRBJ2-3 | once | TRBV10-3 | -
TGTGCCAGCAGCCCTGAAAGGGGACAGGGGTATTCACCCCTCCACTTT | CASSPERGQGYSPLHF | TRBJ1-6 | - | TRBV5-8 | TRBD1
TGTGCCAGCAGCTCGGACAGGGTGGGTGGCTACACCTTC | CASSSDRVGGYTF | TRBJ1-2 | - | TRBV11-1 | TRBD1
TGTGCCAGCAGCCAAGATGGGGGCGCTTCCTACAATGAGCAGTTCTTC | CASSQDGGASYNEQFF | TRBJ2-1 | - | TRBV4-2 | -
TGTGCCAGCAGCGTAGGCGGGAATAATTCACCCCTCCACTTT | CASSVGGNNSPLHF | TRBJ1-6 | - | TRBV9 | -
TGTGCCAGCATCAATCGGTCTCCCAAAGGGGGTTCACCCCTCCACTTT | CASINRSPKGGSPLHF | TRBJ1-6 | once | TRBV21-1 | -
TGTGCCACCAGTGATCTCGTTGTGGTAGAGAACACCGGGGAGCTGTTTTTT | CATSDLVVVENTGELFF | TRBJ2-2 | - | TRBV24-1 | -
TGTGCCAGCAGCCTCGGGACAGGGGAAAAACTGTTTTTT | CASSLGTGEKLFF | TRBJ1-4 | - | TRBV7-7 | TRBD1
TGTGCCAGCAGCTTCCGCCCTACTAGCGGGAGTACATCTGGGGGGCAGTTCTTC | CASSFRPTSGSTSGGQFF | TRBJ2-1 | - | TRBV7-2 | TRBD2
TGTGCCACCAGGGGTAACAGGGGGGATGGCTACACCTTC | CATRGNRGDGYTF | TRBJ1-2 | - | TRBV24-1 | TRBD1
TGTGCCACCAGTGCCGGGGGGCCTAGAAATCAGCCCCAGCATTTT | CATSAGGPRNQPQHF | TRBJ1-5 | once | TRBV24-1 | -
TGTGCCAGCAGCGTCTACGGGGGCACCGGGGAGCTGTTTTTT | CASSVYGGTGELFF | TRBJ2-2 | - | TRBV9 | -
TGTGCCAGCAGCCATGACGGGTATACGCAGTATTTT | CASSHDGYTQYF | TRBJ2-3 | - | TRBV14 | -
TGTGCCAGCAGCCAAGGTACTTATGATACGCAGTATTTT | CASSQGTYDTQYF | TRBJ2-3 | - | TRBV3-1/TRBV3-2 | -
TGTGCCAGCAGCCCGGGGACTAGCGGGGGGACAGATACGCAGTATTTT | CASSPGTSGGTDTQYF | TRBJ2-3 | - | TRBV5-4 | TRBD2
TGTGCCAGCAGTAACGGACTAGCGGGATTGTACGAGCAGTACTTC | CASSNGLAGLYEQYF | TRBJ2-7 | - | TRBV28 | TRBD2
TGTGCCAGCAGTTTGGCAGTTAACACTGAAGCTTTCTTT | CASSLAVNTEAFF | TRBJ1-1 | - | TRBV12-3/TRBV12-4 | -
TGTGCCAGCAGCCCCCAACAGGGGAGTTTCGAGTCCTACAATGAGCAGTTCTTC | CASSPQQGSFESYNEQFF | TRBJ2-1 | - | TRBV7-9 | TRBD1
TGTGCCAGCAGCTTACAAGCGGGGGGCCCCCAAGAGACCCAGTACTTC | CASSLQAGGPQETQYF | TRBJ2-5 | - | TRBV7-2 | TRBD2
TGTGCCAGCAGCCCCCAGACAGCCGGTGCAGGCTACGAGCAGTACTTC | CASSPQTAGAGYEQYF | TRBJ2-7 | - | TRBV4-2 | -
TGTGCCTGGGGGGGCAGATTCCCTGAAGCTTTCTTT | CAWGGRFPEAFF | TRBJ1-1 | - | TRBV30 | -
TGCGCCAGCAGCTTGGAAACCGCGGGACGGAATAATGAAAAACTGTTTTTT | CASSLETAGRNNEKLFF | TRBJ1-4 | - | TRBV5-1 | -
TGTGCCAGCTCACCACCGAGTGTGAACACTGAAGCTTTCTTT | CASSPPSVNTEAFF | TRBJ1-1 | - | TRBV18 | -
TGTGCCAGCAGCCATAGGACAGGGGGCGAGGGCTACACCTTC | CASSHRTGGEGYTF | TRBJ1-2 | - | TRBV7-9 | TRBD1
TGCGCCAGCAGAAGCCTTGGGGATGGGGGCGCGAACACCGGGGAGCTGTTTTTT | CASRSLGDGGANTGELFF | TRBJ2-2 | - | TRBV5-1 | -
TGTGCCAGCAGCTCGCCAACGAAACCGGGACTAGCGTTGAATGAGCAGTTCTTC | CASSSPTKPGLALNEQFF | TRBJ2-1 | - | TRBV7-2 | TRBD2
TGCGCCAGCAGCCGTCGGGGTCTTGAGACCCAGTACTTC | CASSRRGLETQYF | TRBJ2-5 | - | TRBV4-1 | -
TGTGCCCGCCGCGGGGGGGGGTTGGGGGCCTCCTACAATGAGCAGTTCTTC | CARRGGGLGASYNEQFF | TRBJ2-1 | - | TRBV9 | TRBD2
TGTGCCAGCAGCTCCTTGGGACAGGACAAAAACATTCAGTACTTC | CASSSLGQDKNIQYF | TRBJ2-4 | - | TRBV5-5 | TRBD1
TGTGCCAGCAGCTTGGGACAGGCCCATAGCAATCAGCCCCAGCATTTT | CASSLGQAHSNQPQHF | TRBJ1-5 | - | TRBV7-9 | TRBD1